The T cell receptor (beta chain) described here comes from a study of blood T cell repertoires in COVID-19. As for the study in general: Samples representing acute and convalescent COVID-19 were sourced from the United States, Italy and Spain. T cells, B-cell-depleted T cells, or PBMCs provided the cDNA or gDNA that served as material.

The CDR3 is 12 residues long. Per the germline V gene, CDR1 is MDHEN and CDR2 is SYDVKM. V lost 5 bases and J lost 10, with 15 bases in between. The protocol was immunoSEQ multiplex PCR, while the TCRdb copy is restricted to in-frame clones and leaves out a portion. The sample shows roughly 100,000 clones, under 90% of them seen only once. The sequenced sample was peripheral blood. The chain carries TRBV28 and TRBJ2-7; D perhaps matches TRBD2 (5 bases). This sequence originates from an elderly man with acute or convalescent COVID-19. The chain's CDR3 is CASSPPTRVQYF. The CDR3 DNA reads as TGTGCCAGCAGTCCCCCAACGAGGGTTCAGTACTTC.